The 25 T cell receptor beta chains presented below share a single source sample, sequenced in a study of T cell repertoires in cytomegalovirus infection. These receptors' antigens are unknown. Via MiXCR, TCRdb re-called the reads, giving one row per CDR3 protein. This sample carries about 130,000 distinct CDR3 sequences, roughly 25% of them seen once, and the ten largest clones take roughly 33%. Material for sequencing was PBMCs, sequenced either directly or after in vitro stimulation (not recorded which). These receptors were taken from a human donor in good health (CMV status not recorded). Some clones in this sample may be carry-over from other donors' samples.

The chain uses TRBV7-2 and TRBJ2-7; 7 bases line up with TRBD1. V lost 3 bases, J lost 7 bases, and 9 bases stayed unmatched. This CDR3 contains 14 residues. Germline V gene lookup returns CDR1 SGHTA and CDR2 FQGNSA. This chain's CDR3 is CASSLVPGGEEQYV. DNA for the CDR3: TGTGCCAGCAGCTTGGTGCCAGGGGGTGAAGAGCAGTACGTC.

V and J are TRBV12-5 and TRBJ1-1, with 10 bases aligning to TRBD1. The V and J ends lost 6 bases and 7 bases, in that order; junction bases with no gene match: 14. Looked up from germline, CDR1 is LGHNT and CDR2 is FRNRAP. The CDR3 sequence is 16 residues long. The CDR3 coding sequence is TGTGCTAGTGGCCGAACTACCGGGACAGGGGCTATTGAAGCTTTCTTT. It yields the protein CASGRTTGTGAIEAFF.

The V and J genes are TRBV7-2 and TRBJ2-5; D is unclear. Germline CDR1 reads SGHTA; CDR2 reads FQGNSA. CDR3 length: 15 amino acids. The germline V and J ends were trimmed by 8 bases and 0 bases, with 16 bases remaining between them. DNA for the CDR3: TGTGCCAGCGGGAAAGTGGGCGGTCACCAAGAGACCCAGTACTTC. Protein: CASGKVGGHQETQYF.

At least ten counts were recorded for this clonotype. A junction end diverges from the germline sequence, so it may reflect a read error. CDR3 DNA: TGTGCCAGCGGTTTTGTAGGGCTAGCGGGTTACAATGAGCAGTTCTTC. Encoded protein: CASGFVGLAGYNEQFF. V usage is TRBV28 and J usage is TRBJ2-1, with TRBD2 matching 8 bases. CDR1 MDHEN and CDR2 SYDVKM come from the germline V gene. There are 16 residues in the CDR3.

This chain connects TRBV19 to TRBJ2-1; weak D call: TRBD2 (6 bases). The CDR3 spans 16 residues. Trimming removed 4 bases from V and 4 bases from J, with 17 bases in between. Germline loops: CDR1 LNHDA, CDR2 SQIVND (reference sequence). The CDR3 region has the DNA TGTGCCAGTAGTAGGAATCGTAGGGACTCGTACAATGAGCAGTTCTTC. Protein product: CASSRNRRDSYNEQFF.

In its sample, this clonotype was seen a few times. This rearrangement joins TRBV7-2 to TRBJ1-1; D is uncertain. The CDR3 is 14 amino acids. Germline V gives CDR1 SGHTA, CDR2 FQGNSA. With 5 bases removed from V and 0 bases from J, the gap between germline ends came to 10 bases. The CDR3 sequence is CASSQSWLNTEAFF. In DNA form, the CDR3 reads TGTGCCAGCAGCCAGTCGTGGTTGAACACTGAAGCTTTCTTT.

This sequence joins TRBV20-1 and TRBJ2-1, with D maybe TRBD1 (6 bases). Trimming removed 4 bases at V and 4 bases at J, with 32 bases between. Germline-derived CDR1 and CDR2 are DFQATT and SNEGSKA (reference sequence). This CDR3 has 20 residues. CDR3 coding DNA: TGCAGTGCTACTAAACCCGTGGTCCCAGCCCGAGGGGGTATTTACAATGAGCAGTTCTTC. It is translated as CSATKPVVPARGGIYNEQFF.

This clonotype has only one observation. A junction boundary mismatches the germline segment, possibly from a read error. The V call is TRBV12-3 or TRBV12-4, the J call TRBJ1-6; 8 nucleotides align to TRBD1. This CDR3 comprises 16 residues. The CDR3 nucleotides are TGTGCCGGCAGATACGACAGGGGACAATATAATTCACCCCTCCACTTT. Translating gives CAGRYDRGQYNSPLHF.

This clonotype has at least ten counts. The chain is built from TRBV7-2 and TRBJ1-4; maybe TRBD1 (6 bases). V gave up 3 bases and J gave up 4 bases, with 9 bases separating them. The CDR3 is 14 residues long. Germline V lookup: CDR1 SGHTA, CDR2 FQGNSA. CDR3: CASSFQGSNEKLFF. CDR3 DNA sequence: TGTGCCAGCAGCTTCCAGGGGAGTAATGAAAAACTGTTTTTT.

The rearrangement links TRBV6-1 to TRBJ2-2, with D uncertain. Trimming pared 1 base from V and 4 bases from J, leaving 4 bases between. Germline V lookup: CDR1 MNHNS, CDR2 SASEGT. The CDR3 runs to 13 residues. CDR3 in DNA: TGTGCCAGCAGTGAAGTCGCCACCGGGGAGCTGTTTTTT. Translated, it gives CASSEVATGELFF.

The genes are TRBV6-1 and TRBJ2-7; 8 bases are a match to TRBD1. CDR1 is MNHNS, CDR2 SASEGT, per germline. The trim removed 10 bases at V and 4 bases at J, leaving 3 bases unmatched. This CDR3 is 11 amino acids long. The CDR3 DNA follows: TGTGCCATCCAGGGGGCTTACGAGCAGTACGTC. Its translation: CAIQGAYEQYV.

This clonotype has a handful of counts. This sequence joins TRBV7-2 and TRBJ1-5; D gene uncertain. The CDR3 runs to 13 residues. CDR1 and CDR2 (germline): SGHTA, FQGNSA. Trimming left V 7 bases short and J 4 bases short, with 11 bases between. CDR3: CASTLGENQPQHF. In DNA form, the CDR3 reads TGTGCCAGCACGCTCGGGGAAAATCAGCCCCAGCATTTT.

The chain couples TRBV12-3 or TRBV12-4 to TRBJ2-1; D tentatively fits TRBD1 or TRBD2 (6 bases each). This CDR3 spans 17 amino acids. V lost 1 base and J lost 2, with 15 bases in between. The CDR3 spells CASSLELGGRTYNEQFF. CDR3 nucleotides: TGTGCCAGCAGTTTAGAACTTGGGGGGCGGACCTACAATGAGCAGTTCTTC.

This clonotype was found a few times. The rearrangement joins TRBV12-3 or TRBV12-4 to TRBJ2-2; the D gene is possibly TRBD1 (6 bases). The CDR3 is 14 residues long. Trimming cost V 6 bases and J 1 base, with 9 bases left between them. The CDR3 DNA follows: TGTGCCAGCAGGCGGACAGTGAACACCGGGGAGCTGTTTTTT. Protein product: CASRRTVNTGELFF.

There are a few counts of this clonotype. The V gene is TRBV6-1, the J gene TRBJ1-2; 10 bases agree with TRBD1. The CDR3 runs to 15 residues. Germline CDR1 is MNHNS and CDR2 is SASEGT. V lost 2 bases and J lost 4; bases outside the gene matches: 4. CDR3 sequence reads: CASSEFGQGGYGYTF. DNA for the CDR3: TGTGCCAGCAGTGAATTCGGACAGGGGGGCTATGGCTACACCTTC.

Ten or more counts support this clonotype. This chain joins TRBV4-2 and TRBJ1-4; 8 nucleotides line up with TRBD1. The length of the CDR3 is 15 residues. Germline trimming cut 1 base from V and 8 bases from J; bases unmatched to any gene: 6. Germline CDR1 LGHNA, CDR2 YNFKEQ. CDR3 nucleotide sequence: TGTGCCAGCAGCCAAGCCCGGACAGGGCGGGAAAAACTGTTTTTT. It specifies CASSQARTGREKLFF.

V usage is TRBV7-2 and J usage is TRBJ2-2; weak D call: TRBD2 (6 bases). The V gene lost 5 bases and the J gene lost 4 bases, with 17 bases spanning the gap. The CDR3 runs to 16 residues. Per the germline V gene, CDR1 is SGHTA and CDR2 is FQGNSA. The CDR3 nucleotides read TGTGCCAGCAGCCCGCAGCGGGTCCGGGGCACCGGGGAGCTGTTTTTT. Its protein product is CASSPQRVRGTGELFF.

The rearrangement uses TRBV4-3 and TRBJ1-1; D is unresolved. The CDR3 runs 13 residues. Germline lookup yields CDR1 LGHNA and CDR2 YSLEER. V was cut by 0 bases and J by 7 bases, with 9 bases left in between. The CDR3 DNA is TGCGCCAGCAGCCAAGAGATCGGGATTGAAGCTTTCTTT. The encoded protein is CASSQEIGIEAFF.

The chain is built from TRBV20-1 and TRBJ2-3, with D tentatively TRBD1 or TRBD2 (5 bases each). Germline loops: CDR1 DFQATT, CDR2 SNEGSKA (reference sequence). With 2 bases removed from V and 4 bases from J, the gap between germline ends came to 13 bases. The CDR3 is 14 residues long. The DNA of the CDR3 is TGCAGTGCTAGATGGGGGAGAGGGGCAGATACGCAGTATTTT. This encodes CSARWGRGADTQYF.

The CDR3: CSALGQSSYNEQFF. The CDR3 nucleotides read TGCAGTGCTCTGGGCCAGAGCTCCTACAATGAGCAGTTCTTC. This sequence joins TRBV20-1 and TRBJ2-1; D unresolved. Germline V gene lookup returns CDR1 DFQATT and CDR2 SNEGSKA (reference sequence). The V end was cut by 5 bases, the J end by 0 bases, with 11 bases between. CDR3 length equals 14 residues.

V is TRBV12-3 or TRBV12-4 and J is TRBJ2-3; D ambiguous. CDR3 size: 14 residues. V was pared by 3 bases and J by 2 bases, with 9 bases between. CDR3 in DNA: TGTGCCAGCAGTTTGGGCCAGGCCACAGATACGCAGTATTTT. This encodes CASSLGQATDTQYF.

The sample holds many counts of this clonotype. The chain is built from TRBV7-2 and TRBJ2-1; 10 bases match TRBD2. CDR1 is SGHTA, CDR2 FQGNSA, per germline. The trim removed 2 bases at V and 6 bases at J, leaving 4 bases unmatched. The CDR3 totals 15 residues. The CDR3 protein is CASSLTSGRVNEQFF. CDR3 sequence (DNA): TGTGCCAGCAGCTTAACGAGCGGGAGGGTCAATGAGCAGTTCTTC.

This clonotype was counted many times. The genes are TRBV12-3 or TRBV12-4 and TRBJ2-7, with a weak D call TRBD2 (5 bases). Trimming left V 1 base short and J 4 bases short, with 8 bases between. CDR3 length equals 13 residues. The CDR3 protein is CASSLGGPYEQYV. The DNA of the CDR3 is TGTGCCAGCAGTTTAGGAGGGCCGTACGAGCAGTACGTC.

This clonotype has only a few counts. The chain carries TRBV11-2 and TRBJ1-5, with D maybe TRBD1 (5 bases). Germline assignment: CDR1 SGHAT and CDR2 FQNNGV. CDR3 length equals 15 residues. Trimming removed 5 bases from V and 1 base from J, with 12 bases in between. CDR3 bases: TGTGCCAGCAGCCGAGTTGGGGACAGCAATCAGCCCCAGCATTTT. Translation: CASSRVGDSNQPQHF.

This clonotype was picked up many times. This rearrangement joins TRBV7-6 to TRBJ2-1; 8 bases agree with TRBD2. Trimming took 4 bases from V and 4 from J; bases not matched to a gene: 12. The CDR3 has 17 residues. Per germline, CDR1 SGHVS and CDR2 FNYEAQ. CDR3 sequence reads: CASSSPVVVAGYNEQFF. Here the CDR3 DNA reads TGTGCCAGCAGCTCTCCGGTAGTAGTAGCGGGGTACAATGAGCAGTTCTTC.